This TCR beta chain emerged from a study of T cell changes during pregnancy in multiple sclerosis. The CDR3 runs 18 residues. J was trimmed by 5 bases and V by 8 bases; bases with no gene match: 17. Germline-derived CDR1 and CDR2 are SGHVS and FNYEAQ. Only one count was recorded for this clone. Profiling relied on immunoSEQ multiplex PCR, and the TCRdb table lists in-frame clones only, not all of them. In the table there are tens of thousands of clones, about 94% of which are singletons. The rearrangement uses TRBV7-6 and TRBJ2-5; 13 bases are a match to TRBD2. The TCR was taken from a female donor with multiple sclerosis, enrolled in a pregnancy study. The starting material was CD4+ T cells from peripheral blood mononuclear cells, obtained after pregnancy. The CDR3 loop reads CASGLVLAGGPSWETQYF. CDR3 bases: TGTGCCAGCGGGCTAGTACTAGCGGGAGGGCCCAGCTGGGAGACCCAGTACTTC.